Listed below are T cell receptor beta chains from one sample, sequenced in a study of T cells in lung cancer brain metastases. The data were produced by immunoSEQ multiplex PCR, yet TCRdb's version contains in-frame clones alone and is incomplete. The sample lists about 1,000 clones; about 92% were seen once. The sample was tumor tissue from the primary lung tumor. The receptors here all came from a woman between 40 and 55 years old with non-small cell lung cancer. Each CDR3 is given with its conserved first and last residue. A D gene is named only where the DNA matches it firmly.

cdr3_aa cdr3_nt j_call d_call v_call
CASSEALLVVGPDTQYF TGTGCCAGCAGTGAAGCGCTTCTAGTAGTAGGGCCAGATACGCAGTATTTT TRBJ2-3 - TRBV2
CAWKMLPGTF TGTGCCTGGAAAATGTTGCCCGGGACCTTC TRBJ1-2 - TRBV30
CASLGLLYSNQPQHF TGTGCCAGTCTGGGCCTGTTGTATAGCAATCAGCCCCAGCATTTT TRBJ1-5 - TRBV6-1
CASSTSGRAGEQYF TGTGCCAGCAGTACTAGCGGGAGGGCCGGGGAGCAGTACTTC TRBJ2-7 TRBD2 TRBV27
CASTPGTGANVLTF TGTGCTAGCACCCCAGGGACTGGGGCCAACGTCCTGACTTTC TRBJ2-6 - TRBV12-5
CAWSWAGTSNQPQHF TGTGCCTGGAGTTGGGCAGGGACTAGCAATCAGCCCCAGCATTTT TRBJ1-5 - TRBV30
CASSLAGTDTQYF TGCGCCAGCAGCTTGGCCGGCACAGATACGCAATATTTT TRBJ2-3 - TRBV5-1
CASLGAVGVNTEAFF TGTGCCAGTCTGGGGGCGGTGGGGGTGAACACTGAAGCTTTCTTT TRBJ1-1 - TRBV18
CASSLSGGINEQYF TGCGCCAGCAGCTTGTCCGGGGGCATCAACGAGCAGTACTTC TRBJ2-7 - TRBV5-1
CSAVQAEKLFF TGCAGTGCTGTTCAAGCTGAAAAACTGTTTTTT TRBJ1-4 - TRBV20-1
CATSRVFKTGPYEQYF TGTGCCACCAGCAGAGTGTTTAAGACAGGTCCCTACGAGCAGTACTTC TRBJ2-7 - TRBV15
CASSRGKLFF TGTGCCAGCAGCAGAGGGAAACTGTTTTTT TRBJ1-4 - TRBV2
CASSPRQGMNTEAFF TGTGCCAGCAGCCCAAGACAGGGGATGAACACTGAAGCTTTCTTT TRBJ1-1 TRBD1 TRBV7-3
CASSIGSRTGRNSPLHF TGTGCCAGTAGTATAGGGAGTAGGACAGGCCGAAATTCACCCCTCCACTTT TRBJ1-6 TRBD1 TRBV19
CASSPGDLETQYF TGTGCCAGCAGCCCCGGGGACTTAGAGACCCAGTACTTC TRBJ2-5 - TRBV9